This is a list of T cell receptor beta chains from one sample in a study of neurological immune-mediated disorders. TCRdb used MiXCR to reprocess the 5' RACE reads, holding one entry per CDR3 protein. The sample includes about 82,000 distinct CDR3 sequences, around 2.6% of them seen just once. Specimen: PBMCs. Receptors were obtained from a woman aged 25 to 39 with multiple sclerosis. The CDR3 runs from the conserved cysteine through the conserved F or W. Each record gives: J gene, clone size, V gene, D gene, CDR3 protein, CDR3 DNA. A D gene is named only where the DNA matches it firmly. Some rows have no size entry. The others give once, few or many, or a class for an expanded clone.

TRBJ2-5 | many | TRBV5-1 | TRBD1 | CASSPLTGNPSLETQYF | TGCGCCAGCAGCCCCTTGACAGGGAATCCATCATTGGAGACCCAGTACTTC
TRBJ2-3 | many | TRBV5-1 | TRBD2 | CASSLDPGLAGADTQYF | TGCGCCAGCAGCTTGGACCCGGGACTAGCGGGAGCAGATACGCAGTATTTT
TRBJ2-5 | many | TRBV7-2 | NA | CASSLLVEETQYF | TGTGCCAGCAGCTTACTAGTAGAGGAGACCCAGTACTTC
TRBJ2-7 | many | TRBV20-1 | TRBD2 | CSAREFSGVSYEQYF | TGCAGTGCTAGAGAGTTTAGCGGGGTTTCCTACGAGCAGTACTTC
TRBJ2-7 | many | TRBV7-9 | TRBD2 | CASSLVLAGSYEQYF | TGTGCCAGCAGCTTAGTACTAGCGGGCTCCTACGAGCAGTACTTC
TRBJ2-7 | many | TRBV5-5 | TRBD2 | CASSSLGGSNYEQYF | TGTGCCAGCAGCTCCCTGGGCGGGAGTAACTACGAGCAGTACTTC
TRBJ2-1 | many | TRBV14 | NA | CASSRDLHHNYNEQFF | TGTGCCAGCAGCCGAGACCTCCACCACAACTACAATGAGCAGTTCTTC
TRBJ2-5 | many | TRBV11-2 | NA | CASSTHGTGLSETQYF | TGTGCCAGCAGCACACACGGGACGGGTCTATCAGAGACCCAGTACTTC
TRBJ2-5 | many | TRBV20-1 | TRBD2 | CSAREPLAGETQYF | TGCAGTGCTAGAGAGCCCCTAGCGGGAGAGACCCAGTACTTC
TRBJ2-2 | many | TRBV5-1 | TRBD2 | CASSFRLAGNTGELFF | TGCGCCAGCAGCTTTCGGCTAGCGGGAAACACCGGGGAGCTGTTTTTT
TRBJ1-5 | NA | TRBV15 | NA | CATSVSGGANQPQHF | TGTGCCACCAGTGTGTCAGGAGGAGCAAATCAGCCCCAGCATTTT
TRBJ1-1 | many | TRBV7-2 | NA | CASSFYRSNTEAFF | TGTGCCAGCAGCTTCTACCGGTCTAACACTGAAGCTTTCTTT
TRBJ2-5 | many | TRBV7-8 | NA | CASSSPLETQYF | TGTGCCAGCAGCTCCCCCTTGGAGACCCAGTACTTC
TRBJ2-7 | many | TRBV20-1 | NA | CSARGSRDYEQYF | TGCAGTGCTAGAGGGAGTAGGGACTACGAGCAGTACTTC
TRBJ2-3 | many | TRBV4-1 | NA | CASSQDRTSTDTQYF | TGCGCCAGCAGCCAAGACAGGACTAGCACAGATACGCAGTATTTT
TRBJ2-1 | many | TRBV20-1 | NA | CSARRQVRYNEQFF | TGCAGTGCTAGGAGGCAGGTGCGCTACAATGAGCAGTTCTTC
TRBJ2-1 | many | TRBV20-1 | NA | CSAREGQYNEQFF | TGCAGTGCTAGAGAGGGGCAGTACAATGAGCAGTTCTTC
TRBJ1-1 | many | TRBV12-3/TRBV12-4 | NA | CASSFFPNREIAEAFF | TGTGCCAGCAGTTTTTTCCCGAACAGGGAGATCGCTGAAGCTTTCTTT
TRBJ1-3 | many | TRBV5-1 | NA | CASGGGNSGNTIYF | TGCGCCAGCGGCGGAGGAAACTCTGGAAACACCATATATTTT
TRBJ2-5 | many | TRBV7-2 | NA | CASSPERSKTQYF | TGTGCCAGCAGCCCAGAACGCAGCAAGACCCAGTACTTC
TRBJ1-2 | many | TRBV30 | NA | CAWTSGDWGYGYTF | TGTGCCTGGACTTCGGGGGACTGGGGCTATGGCTACACCTTC
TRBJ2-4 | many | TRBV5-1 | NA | CASSLGLLRDAKNIQYF | TGCGCCAGCAGCTTGGGGCTCCTGAGGGACGCCAAAAACATTCAGTACTTC
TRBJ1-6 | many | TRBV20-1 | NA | CSANPSSPLHF | TGCAGTGCAAACCCTAGTTCACCCCTCCACTTT
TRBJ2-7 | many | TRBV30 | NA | CAWSPFGVLTYEQYF | TGTGCCTGGAGTCCTTTTGGGGTGTTGACCTACGAGCAGTACTTC
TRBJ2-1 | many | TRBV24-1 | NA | CATSDVEGHIYNEQFF | TGTGCCACCAGTGACGTTGAGGGTCATATATACAATGAGCAGTTCTTC
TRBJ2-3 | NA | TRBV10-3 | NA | CAISTGDPDTQYF | TGTGCCATCAGTACGGGGGACCCAGATACGCAGTATTTT